The clone carrying this TCR beta chain was seen a few times. Its antigen is undetermined. The sample originates from a study of regulatory T cells in long-lasting Graves disease. Trimming left V 8 bases short and J 5 bases short, with 16 bases between. Germline CDR1 and CDR2: LNHNV and YYDKDF (reference sequence). CDR3 length: 14 amino acids. iRepertoire HTBI primers and Arm-PCR of CDR3 regions built TCR beta libraries. TCRdb redid the calling of the multiplex PCR reads with MiXCR, one entry per CDR3 protein. The data show 500,000 to 800,000 distinct CDR3 sequences, with around 30% seen just once and about 40% held by the top ten. The time point was: persistent/refractory GD, antithyroid drugs over 5 years with positive TRAb. TCR sequences were obtained from RNA taken from PBMCs. Study conclusions and caveats: Less diverse TCR repertoires were seen in persistent Graves' patients than in newly diagnosed ones. Persistent patients shared more public clonotypes (about 2,700) than newly diagnosed patients (966). Persistent cases favored TRBV28, TRBJ1-2 and TRBJ2-5. A reduction in accuracy may have resulted from the small sample size.

Specimen: peripheral blood mononuclear cells (PBMCs), collected when the disease was refractory, from a patient treated with antithyroid drugs. The sequence was obtained from a female donor with Graves disease. This chain uses TRBV15 with TRBJ1-5; D might be TRBD1 (5 bases). In DNA form, the CDR3 reads TGTGCCACCCAAGGCTTCACGGGGGATCAGCCCCAGCATTTT. Residues: CATQGFTGDQPQHF.